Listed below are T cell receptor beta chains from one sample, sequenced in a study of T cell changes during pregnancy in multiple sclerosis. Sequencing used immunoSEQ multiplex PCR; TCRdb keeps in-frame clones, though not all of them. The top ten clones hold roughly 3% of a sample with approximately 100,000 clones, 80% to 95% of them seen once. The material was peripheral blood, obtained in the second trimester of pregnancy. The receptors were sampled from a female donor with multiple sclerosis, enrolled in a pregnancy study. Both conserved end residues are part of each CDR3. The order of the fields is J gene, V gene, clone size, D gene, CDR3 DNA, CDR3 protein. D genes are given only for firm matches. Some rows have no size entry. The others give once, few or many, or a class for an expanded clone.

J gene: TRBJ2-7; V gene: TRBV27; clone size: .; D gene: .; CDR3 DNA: TGTGCCAGCAGCCCCCAGCATCGCGGGGCGGTAATGTACGAGCAGTACTTC; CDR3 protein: CASSPQHRGAVMYEQYF
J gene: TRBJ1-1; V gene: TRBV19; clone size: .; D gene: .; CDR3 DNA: TGTGCCAGCAGGCTCTCTCTCCTAATGAACACTGAAGCTTTCTTT; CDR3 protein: CASRLSLLMNTEAFF
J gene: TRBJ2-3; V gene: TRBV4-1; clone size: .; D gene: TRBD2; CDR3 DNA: TGCGCCAGCAGCCACATCTCGGGACTAGCGGTAGCCTATACGCAGTATTTT; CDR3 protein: CASSHISGLAVAYTQYF
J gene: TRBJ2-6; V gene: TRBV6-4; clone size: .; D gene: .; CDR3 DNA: TGTGCCCCCCGAGTGTCCCCGGGAGGGGCCAACGTCCTGACTTTC; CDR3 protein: CAPRVSPGGANVLTF
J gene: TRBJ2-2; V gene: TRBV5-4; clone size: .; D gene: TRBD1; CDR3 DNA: TGTGCCAGCAGTCCCGACAGGGCGGTTGCCGGGGAACTGTTTTTT; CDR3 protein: CASSPDRAVAGELFF
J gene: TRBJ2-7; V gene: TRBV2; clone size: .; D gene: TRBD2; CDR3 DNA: TGTGCCAGCAGAGTAGCGGGAGGAGCCTACGAGCAGTACTTC; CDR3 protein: CASRVAGGAYEQYF
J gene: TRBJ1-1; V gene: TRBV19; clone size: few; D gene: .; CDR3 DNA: TGTGCCAGTAGTATTGAGGCTTACACTGAAGCTTTCTTT; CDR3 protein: CASSIEAYTEAFF
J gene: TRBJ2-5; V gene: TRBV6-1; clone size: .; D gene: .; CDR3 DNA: TGTGCCAGCAGTCTGAGGACAGTACAAGAGACCCAGTACTTC; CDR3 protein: CASSLRTVQETQYF
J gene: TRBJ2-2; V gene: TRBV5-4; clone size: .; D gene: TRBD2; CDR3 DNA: TGTGCCAGCAGCTTGGCCCTTGGGACTAGCGGATCGAACACCGGGGAGCTGTTTTTT; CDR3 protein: CASSLALGTSGSNTGELFF
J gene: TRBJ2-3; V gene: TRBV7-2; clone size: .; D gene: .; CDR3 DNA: TGTGCCACCAAGCTCCGGGACTGGAACACAGATACGCAGTATTTT; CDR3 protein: CATKLRDWNTDTQYF
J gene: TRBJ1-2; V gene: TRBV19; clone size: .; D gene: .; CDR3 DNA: TGTGCCAGTAGTGGGATAAGACAGCAGACTAACTATGGCTACACCTTC; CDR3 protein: CASSGIRQQTNYGYTF
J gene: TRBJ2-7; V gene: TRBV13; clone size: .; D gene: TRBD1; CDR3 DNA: TGTGCCAGCAGCTTAGGGAAGTACAGGGGTTCATCCTACGAGCAGTACTTC; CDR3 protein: CASSLGKYRGSSYEQYF
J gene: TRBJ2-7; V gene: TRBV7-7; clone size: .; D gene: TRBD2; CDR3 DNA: TGTGCTAGCAGCGCCGCGGGACTAGAGTCTCTACAGTACTTC; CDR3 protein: CASSAAGLESLQYF